Listed here are 26 T cell receptor beta chains from one sample, sequenced in a study of T cell responses to AZD1222 COVID-19 vaccine. TCRdb's copy holds only in-frame clones and misses some; the assay was immunoSEQ multiplex PCR. The data contain about 110,000 clones, less than 95% of them singletons. Sequencing used peripheral blood, obtained 28 days after the second AZD1222 dose. The source is an adult who received the AZD1222 COVID-19 vaccine.

This chain connects TRBV3-1 (or the pseudogene TRBV3-2) to TRBJ1-5; 11 nucleotides agree with TRBD1. Germline CDR1 and CDR2: LGHDT and YNNKEL (reference sequence). The ends lost 0 bases at V and 0 bases at J; junction bases unmatched: 7. There are 19 residues in the CDR3. CDR3 DNA: TGTGCCAGCAGCCAAGACCTGGGACAGGGGGAATATAGCAATCAGCCCCAGCATTTT. The encoded protein is CASSQDLGQGEYSNQPQHF.

The chain couples TRBV28 to TRBJ2-4; the match to TRBD1 covers 9 bases. The J segment lost 0 bases and the V segment lost 4 bases, leaving 7 bases of the junction unmatched. Germline CDR1 and CDR2: MDHEN and SYDVKM. The CDR3 consists of 17 residues. Here the CDR3 reads CASSSWGQGLAKNIQYF. CDR3 coding DNA: TGTGCCAGCAGTTCCTGGGGACAGGGCCTAGCCAAAAACATTCAGTACTTC.

CDR3 sequence reads: CASSPLEIDQPQHF. Written as DNA, the CDR3 is TGTGCCAGCAGTCCCCTGGAGATAGACCAGCCCCAGCATTTT. The chain is built from TRBV6-2 or TRBV6-3 and TRBJ1-5, with no clear D. This CDR3 spans 14 amino acids. Germline values: CDR1 MNHEY, CDR2 SVGEGT. V lost 5 bases to trimming and J lost 7 bases, with 15 bases between them.

This chain connects TRBV18 to TRBJ1-1; no clear D. The V gene lost 2 bases and the J gene lost 2 bases, with 18 bases spanning the gap. Per germline, CDR1 KGHSH and CDR2 LQKENI. The CDR3 spans 17 residues. The CDR3, as DNA: TGTGCCAGCTCACCATTAGGAGGTTTCGGCATCAACACTGAAGCTTTCTTT. This gives the protein CASSPLGGFGINTEAFF.

The chain joins TRBV2 to TRBJ1-4; D gene ambiguous. Germline CDR1 SNHLY, CDR2 FYNNEI. Between the trimmed V and J ends, which lost 7 bases and 5 bases, there was a span of 2 bases. The CDR3 has 10 residues. The CDR3 sequence is CASKNEKLFF. DNA for the CDR3: TGTGCCAGCAAGAATGAAAAACTGTTTTTT. Looking up the rest from reference TRBV2 and TRBJ1-4 gives the full variable domain: EPEVTQTPSHQVTQMGQEVILRCVPISNHLYFYWYRQILGQKVEFLVSFYNNEISEKSEIFDDQFSVERPDGSNFTLKIRSTKLEDSAMYFCASKNEKLFFGSGTQLSVL.

This clone was detected only once. In the same sample, other DNA sequences code for this CDR3. The CDR3 protein is CASRTGGSGANVLTF. In DNA, the CDR3 is TGTGCCAGCCGGACCGGAGGCTCTGGGGCCAACGTCCTGACTTTC. The chain couples TRBV6-5 to TRBJ2-6, with D perhaps TRBD2 (5 bases). The germline V and J ends were trimmed by 8 bases and 0 bases, with 11 bases remaining between them. Germline values: CDR1 MNHEY, CDR2 SVGAGI. The CDR3 totals 15 residues.

J is TRBJ2-7 and V is TRBV6-4; TRBD2 matches 10 bases. After removal of 8 bases from V and 3 bases from J, the junction contained 7 bases not matched to a gene. CDR1 is MRHNA, CDR2 SNTAGT, per germline. CDR3 length: 14 residues. The CDR3 nucleotides read TGTGCCAGCCAGGGGACTAGCGACATCTACGAGCAGTACTTC. Translation gives CASQGTSDIYEQYF.

The chain links TRBV2 to TRBJ1-5; D is possibly TRBD1 (5 bases). CDR3 length: 14 amino acids. Trimming removed 4 bases from V and 6 bases from J, with 13 bases in between. CDR1 is SNHLY, CDR2 FYNNEI, per germline. CDR3 DNA sequence: TGTGCCAGCAGTGGTCAGGGAAGGGGTCAGCCCCAGCATTTT. Encoded protein: CASSGQGRGQPQHF.

The V and J genes are TRBV13 and TRBJ1-2, with TRBD1 matching 11 bases. The CDR3 is made up of 14 amino acids. The germline V gene has CDR1 PRHDT and CDR2 FYEKMQ (reference sequence). V lost 5 bases and J lost 2; bases outside the gene matches: 1. DNA of the CDR3: TGTGCCAGCAGCGGGGACAGGGGGAACTATGGCTACACCTTC. This codes for CASSGDRGNYGYTF.

The genes are TRBV7-9 and TRBJ1-1, with D unresolved. CDR1 and CDR2 from the germline V gene are SEHNR and FQNEAQ (reference sequence). The V end lost 2 bases, the J end lost 3 bases, and 13 bases lay between the germline ends. This CDR3 has 15 residues. The CDR3 protein is CASSLIEGLDTEAFF. CDR3 in DNA: TGTGCCAGCAGCTTAATTGAAGGTTTGGACACTGAAGCTTTCTTT.

This clone is a singleton in its sample. The rearrangement links TRBV27 to TRBJ2-1, with 10 bases matching TRBD2. Germline-derived CDR1 and CDR2 are MNHEY and SMNVEV (reference sequence). Trimming cost V 3 bases and J 12 bases; bases outside gene matches: 5. This CDR3 has 13 residues. The CDR3 DNA reads as TGTGCCAGCAGTTTGGCTAGCGGGAGTCGGCAGTTCTTC. It translates to CASSLASGSRQFF.

This chain connects TRBV5-4 to TRBJ1-2, with D perhaps matching TRBD1 (6 bases). CDR3 length: 14 amino acids. CDR1 and CDR2 from the germline V gene are SGHNT and YYREEE (reference sequence). Between the trimmed V and J ends, which lost 4 bases and 4 bases, there was a span of 14 bases. The DNA of the CDR3 is TGTGCCAGCAGCGCGACGACAGGAGCCTATGGCTACACCTTC. Protein sequence: CASSATTGAYGYTF.

The rearrangement uses TRBV5-1 and TRBJ2-7; perhaps TRBD1 as D (6 bases). CDR3 size: 14 residues. The V end lost 4 bases, the J end lost 3 bases, and 14 bases lay between the germline ends. Germline CDR1 SGHRS, CDR2 YFSETQ. Here the CDR3 DNA reads TGCGCCAGCAGCATTATCAGGGGCAACTACGAGCAGTACTTC. Translating gives CASSIIRGNYEQYF.

The rearrangement uses TRBV5-1 and TRBJ1-1; 10 bases agree with TRBD1. The CDR3 covers 16 residues. The germline V gene encodes CDR1 SGHRS and CDR2 YFSETQ. J was trimmed by 1 base and V by 4 bases; bases with no gene match: 7. CDR3 residues: CASSPPGQGSNTEAFF. CDR3 sequence (DNA): TGCGCCAGCAGCCCCCCGGGACAGGGGTCGAACACTGAAGCTTTCTTT.

The gene calls are TRBV2 and TRBJ1-5; 8 bases align to TRBD1. The length of the CDR3 is 14 residues. The germline V gene encodes CDR1 SNHLY and CDR2 FYNNEI. The V gene end was trimmed by 4 bases and the J gene end by 7 bases; junction bases not matched to a gene: 6. CDR3 sequence: CASSGPDRVQPQHF. As DNA, the CDR3 is TGTGCCAGCAGTGGGCCGGACAGGGTGCAGCCCCAGCATTTT.

The rearrangement links TRBV10-3 to TRBJ2-5; D may correspond to TRBD1 or TRBD2 (5 bases each). This CDR3 spans 14 amino acids. Germline CDR1 and CDR2: ENHRY and SYGVKD. Deletions cut 10 bases from V and 2 bases from J, with 17 bases between. The CDR3 nucleotides are TGTGCCACTAATCGGGACGCAACTCAAGAGACCCAGTACTTC. Its translation is CATNRDATQETQYF.

V and J are TRBV6-2 or TRBV6-3 and TRBJ1-5, with a tentative D call TRBD1 (6 bases). Germline CDR1 MNHEY, CDR2 SVGEGT. The germline V and J ends were trimmed by 5 bases and 1 base, with 12 bases remaining between them. CDR3 length: 15 amino acids. The CDR3 DNA reads TGTGCCAGCAGTCCGGGGGGCTCGAGCAATCAGCCCCAGCATTTT. Translated, it gives CASSPGGSSNQPQHF.

The table lists this clone with a count of one. The rearrangement uses TRBV24-1 and TRBJ2-1; a possible D gene is TRBD1 (6 bases). CDR3 length: 14 residues. Trimming shortened V by 9 bases and J by 7 bases, and 18 bases separated the two germline ends. Looked up from germline, CDR1 is KGHDR and CDR2 is SFDVKD. DNA of the CDR3: TGTGCCACCTCCCAGGGGTTGGGGGTAAATGAGCAGTTCTTC. Encoded protein: CATSQGLGVNEQFF.

The sample holds one count of this clone. The rearrangement joins TRBV2 to TRBJ1-3; D is unclear. With 0 bases removed from V and 0 bases from J, the gap between germline ends came to 9 bases. There are 16 residues in the CDR3. Germline-derived CDR1 and CDR2 are SNHLY and FYNNEI. CDR3 bases: TGTGCCAGCAGTGAAGCCCCCCGGAGCTCTGGAAACACCATATATTTT. This gives the protein CASSEAPRSSGNTIYF. The variable domain in full, completed from reference TRBV2 and TRBJ1-3, reads EPEVTQTPSHQVTQMGQEVILRCVPISNHLYFYWYRQILGQKVEFLVSFYNNEISEKSEIFDDQFSVERPDGSNFTLKIRSTKLEDSAMYFCASSEAPRSSGNTIYFGEGSWLTVV.

The sample holds one count of this clone. The V and J genes are TRBV12-3 or TRBV12-4 and TRBJ1-1; D ambiguous. This CDR3 spans 12 amino acids. V lost 4 bases to trimming and J lost 10 bases, with 13 bases between them. The CDR3 loop is CASSYLGVGAFF. CDR3 DNA: TGTGCCAGCAGTTATCTCGGCGTGGGAGCTTTCTTT.

This sequence joins TRBV9 and TRBJ2-5; no reliable D call. V was trimmed by 0 bases and J by 0 bases, leaving 9 bases between them. Germline V gene sequence: CDR1 SGDLS, CDR2 YYNGEE. CDR3 length equals 15 residues. CDR3 sequence: CASSVDPGNQETQYF. In nucleotides, the CDR3 is TGTGCCAGCAGCGTAGACCCGGGTAACCAAGAGACCCAGTACTTC.

The chain carries TRBV12-3 or TRBV12-4 and TRBJ2-1; D uncertain. The CDR3 totals 13 residues. V was shortened by 9 bases and J by 10 bases, with 19 bases between the two germline ends. CDR3 amino acids: CASGEGTKREQFF. CDR3 sequence (DNA): TGTGCCAGTGGGGAAGGAACGAAACGGGAGCAGTTCTTC.

V is TRBV5-1 and J is TRBJ1-6, with TRBD1 matching 7 bases. V shed 6 bases, J shed 10 bases, and the junction held 16 bases outside the gene matches. Germline lookup yields CDR1 SGHRS and CDR2 YFSETQ. The CDR3 is made up of 16 amino acids. The CDR3 sequence: CASTVNSGTVDSPLHF. Here the CDR3 DNA reads TGCGCCAGCACCGTCAATTCCGGGACAGTCGACTCACCCCTCCACTTT.

The chain joins TRBV2 to TRBJ1-5; 10 bases align to TRBD1. Trimming took 8 bases from V and 1 from J; bases not matched to a gene: 2. This CDR3 has 14 residues. From germline, CDR1 is SNHLY and CDR2 FYNNEI. The CDR3 is CASRDRGSNQPQHF. CDR3 in DNA: TGTGCCAGCCGGGACAGGGGCAGCAATCAGCCCCAGCATTTT.

This clone has only a few counts. The rearrangement links TRBV21-1 to TRBJ2-6; TRBD2 reflects the table's D call only, with no check against the DNA. TRBV21-1 is assigned pseudogene status. The length of the CDR3 is 14 residues. In DNA, the CDR3 is TGTGCCAGCAGCAAACGCTCTGGGGCCAACGTCCTGACTTTC. It specifies CASSKRSGANVLTF.

This chain's CDR3 is CASSLQQEGPNTIYF. The DNA for the CDR3 is TGCGCCAGCAGCTTGCAACAGGAGGGGCCGAACACCATATATTTT. The rearrangement uses TRBV5-1 and TRBJ1-3; D is perhaps TRBD1 (5 bases). Germline V gene sequence: CDR1 SGHRS, CDR2 YFSETQ. This CDR3 contains 15 residues. V was cut by 1 base and J by 7 bases, with 15 bases left in between. Combining the CDR3 with reference TRBV5-1 and TRBJ1-3 gives the whole variable domain KAGVTQTPRYLIKTRGQQVTLSCSPISGHRSVSWYQQTPGQGLQFLFEYFSETQRNKGNFPGRFSGRQFSNSRSEMNVSTLELGDSALYLCASSLQQEGPNTIYFGEGSWLTVV.